The clone carrying this T cell receptor (beta chain) appeared many times. The antigen is unknown. This entry comes from a study of T cells in Graves' hyperthyroidism and ophthalmopathy. Study-level findings and limits: Most clonotypes that expanded in the thyroid above 0.001 also showed up in blood.

Exclusion followed for patients with uncontrolled infection, other autoimmune disease, pregnancy or lactation. The source of the PBMCs was 10 ml of fresh peripheral blood. The CDR3 runs to 15 residues. V lost 2 bases, J lost 6 bases, and 10 bases stayed unmatched. From germline, CDR1 is SGDLS and CDR2 YYNGEE. RNA transcripts gave rise to amplified TCR beta CDR3 regions. HTBI primers drove first-round RT-PCR of the TCR CDR3. TCRdb passed the multiplex PCR reads through MiXCR, listing each CDR3 protein once. This sample has around 300,000 distinct CDR3 sequences, with 20% to 30% found just once. Source material: blood. The rearrangement joins TRBV9 to TRBJ2-7, with 8 bases that match TRBD1. The TCR sequence derives from a man in his forties with Graves' hyperthyroidism that later progressed to Graves' ophthalmopathy. The CDR3 reads CASSVDGQGAVEQYF. CDR3 in DNA: TGTGCCAGCAGCGTCGACGGACAGGGAGCGGTCGAGCAGTACTTC.